This T cell receptor (beta chain) was captured in a study of T cells in Graves' hyperthyroidism and ophthalmopathy. Whole-study findings and limits: A 13 V-J signature model discriminated ophthalmopathy versus stable hyperthyroidism. Blood also held most thyroid clonotypes expanded beyond 0.001.

This clonotype has a count of ten or more. Its antigen remains unknown. There were TCR beta CDR3 regions amplified from RNA transcripts. During a first-round RT-PCR of the TCR CDR3, the HTBI primer set was used. A single record per CDR3 protein comes from TCRdb applying MiXCR to the multiplex PCR reads. The top ten clones hold 3.8% of a sample with hundreds of thousands of distinct CDR3 sequences, 15% to 20% of them seen once. V was shortened by 2 bases and J by 1 base, with 17 bases between the two germline ends. The CDR3 loop spans 17 amino acids. Germline V CDR1 and CDR2: MNHEY, SVGAGI. The receptor's source is a woman aged 25 to 45 with Graves' hyperthyroidism. The sequencing input was blood. The genes are TRBV6-5 and TRBJ1-1; D may be TRBD1 (5 bases). The DNA for the CDR3 is TGTGCCAGCAGTTACCTGGCGCAGGGACTAGGGAACACTGAAGCTTTCTTT. As protein: CASSYLAQGLGNTEAFF.